What follows is one T cell receptor (beta chain) and its context. One tube held mixed TRB-A and TRB-B primer pools for touch-down PCR. TCRdb reprocessed the multiplex PCR reads, keeping one entry per CDR3 protein, no DNA. This table lists around 9,800 distinct CDR3 sequences. CDR1 and CDR2 from the germline V gene are SGHDN and FVKESK. This CDR3 spans 16 amino acids. This sample stems from a study of T cell clusters in autoimmune cytopenias. TRB was amplified from approximately 250 ng of peripheral blood genomic DNA per sample. The sample was also linked to a second study, of T cell repertoires in aging, cancer and after chemotherapy. As that study records: Age-matched healthy donors had significantly more diverse, less clonal blood TCR repertoires than untreated cancer patients. In healthy donors, age-related TCR diversity loss mainly reflected lost richness.

The chain links TRBV14 to TRBJ2-4; the TCRdb D gene call, TRBD1, has no DNA to confirm it. The sequenced material came from peripheral blood. The clonotype was recovered from a human donor in good health. CDR3 loop: CASSPPGTGIKNIQYF.